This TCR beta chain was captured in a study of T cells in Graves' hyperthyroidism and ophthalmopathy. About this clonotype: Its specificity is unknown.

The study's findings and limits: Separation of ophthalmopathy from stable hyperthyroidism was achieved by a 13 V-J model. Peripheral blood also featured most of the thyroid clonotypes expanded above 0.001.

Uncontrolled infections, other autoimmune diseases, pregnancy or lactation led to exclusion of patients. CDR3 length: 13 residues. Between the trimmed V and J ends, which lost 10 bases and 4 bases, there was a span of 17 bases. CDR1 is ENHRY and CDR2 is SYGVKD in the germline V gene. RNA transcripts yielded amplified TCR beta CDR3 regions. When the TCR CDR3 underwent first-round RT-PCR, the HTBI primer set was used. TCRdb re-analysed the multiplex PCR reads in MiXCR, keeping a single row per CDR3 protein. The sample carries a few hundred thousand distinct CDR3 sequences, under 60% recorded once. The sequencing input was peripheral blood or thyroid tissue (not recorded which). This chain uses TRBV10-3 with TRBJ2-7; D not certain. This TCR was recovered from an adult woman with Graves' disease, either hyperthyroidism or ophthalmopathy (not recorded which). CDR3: CANKNVRSYEQYF. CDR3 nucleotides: TGTGCCAACAAAAATGTGAGGAGTTACGAGCAGTACTTC.